The count of the clone carrying this T cell receptor beta chain is one. These data originate in a study of shared clonotypes between healthy human individuals. Germline trimming cut 3 bases from V and 5 bases from J; bases unmatched to any gene: 6. CDR1 and CDR2 from the germline V gene are SGHVS and FNYEAQ. The CDR3 length is 14 residues. Using immunoSEQ multiplex PCR, the repertoire was profiled, and TCRdb retains in-frame clones only, with some absent. The table has about 2,500,000 clones, about 92% seen once. Sequenced input: naive CD4+ T cells sorted from blood. Subset defined: CD45RA+ positively selected. The rearrangement uses TRBV7-6 and TRBJ1-1; 7 bases line up with TRBD1. This TCR was recovered from a man between 18 and 29 years old in good health. The CDR3 reads CASSFQETGTEAFF. CDR3 DNA: TGTGCCAGCAGCTTCCAAGAGACAGGGACTGAAGCTTTCTTT.